What follows is one TCR beta chain and its context. Stated treatment: randomized to nivolumab then ipilimumab (arm A) or the reverse (arm B). The method was immunoSEQ multiplex PCR; TCRdb's version includes in-frame clones alone and lacks a portion of them. Of roughly 30,000 clones in the sample, 65% to 85% are singletons; the top ten hold roughly a sixth. The data were obtained in a study of sequential checkpoint blockade in melanoma. Across the whole study: Arm A got nivolumab then ipilimumab; arm B the reverse, 1:1. After both sequences, patients received maintenance nivolumab.

The CDR3 extends over 14 amino acids. Germline loops: CDR1 SGHNT, CDR2 YYREEE (reference sequence). V was pared by 5 bases and J by 1 base, with 12 bases between. The sample consisted of CD8+ T cells sorted from blood (inferred from file names), taken from a patient given nivolumab and ipilimumab in sequence. The TCR originated in a human donor with melanoma. The chain recombines TRBV5-4 with TRBJ1-1, with D perhaps TRBD1 (5 bases). CDR3 region: CASRPQGWNTEAFF. The CDR3 coding sequence is TGTGCCAGCAGACCCCAGGGTTGGAACACTGAAGCTTTCTTT.